Reported below is one TCR beta chain. Antigen specificity is unknown. The PCR made use of 60 Vbeta and 13 Jbeta primers. Study processing details: The authors later counted 70 million to 85 million unique TCR beta chains, approximately 12 million of them shared. Produced via immunoSEQ multiplex PCR; TCRdb's table is partial and in-frame only. D and trimming come from the DNA, and the V and J calls and clone size come from that table. The table includes approximately 140,000 clones, more than 60% detected once. This sample was included in a study of cytomegalovirus exposure and HLA in healthy donors. Study background: Assignment to the Caucasian-associated ancestry cluster applied to more than 75% of the approximately 390 genotyped donors.

Broader study findings: Both high specificity and high sensitivity reportedly marked the classifier's diagnosis of cytomegalovirus status.

Losses at the gene ends were 4 bases for V and 2 bases for J; bases not matched to a gene: 7. Germline CDR1 reads SGHDN; CDR2 reads FVKESK. This CDR3 is 15 amino acids long. Sequenced input: PBMCs. The receptor was isolated from a woman aged 60 to 75 in good health and CMV-seronegative. This chain joins TRBV14 and TRBJ1-1; 7 nucleotides line up with TRBD1. This CDR3 reads CASSPGAGGNTEAFF. The DNA of the CDR3 is TGTGCCAGCAGCCCGGGGGCAGGGGGAAACACTGAAGCTTTCTTT.